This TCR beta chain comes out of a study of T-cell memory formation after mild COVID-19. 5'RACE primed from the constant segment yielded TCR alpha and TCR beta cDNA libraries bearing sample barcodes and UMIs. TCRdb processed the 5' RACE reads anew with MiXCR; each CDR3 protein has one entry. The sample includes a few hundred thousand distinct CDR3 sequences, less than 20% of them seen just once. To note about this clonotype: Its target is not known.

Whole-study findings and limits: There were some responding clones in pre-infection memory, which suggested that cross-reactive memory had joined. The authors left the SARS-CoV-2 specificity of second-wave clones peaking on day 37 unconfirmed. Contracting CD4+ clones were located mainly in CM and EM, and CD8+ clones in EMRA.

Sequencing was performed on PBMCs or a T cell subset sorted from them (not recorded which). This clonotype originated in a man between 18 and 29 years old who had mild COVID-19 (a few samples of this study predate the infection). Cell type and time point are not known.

The CDR3 spells CSAEQLETQYF. Written as DNA, the CDR3 is TGCAGTGCTGAGCAATTGGAGACCCAGTACTTC. The rearrangement uses TRBV20-1 and TRBJ2-5, with D unresolved. The CDR3 has 11 residues. Germline-derived CDR1 and CDR2 are DFQATT and SNEGSKA (reference sequence). The V end lost 5 bases, the J end lost 5 bases, and 9 bases lay between the germline ends.